This entry concerns a single T cell receptor (beta chain). The antigen remains undetermined. The sample comes from a study of cytomegalovirus exposure and HLA in healthy donors. Whole-study results and caveats: Later analysis showed TCR association rates varying by HLA locus, highest for DRB1 and lowest for HLA-C.

This PCR relied on a set of 60 Vbeta primers and 13 Jbeta primers. Sequencing was performed with immunoSEQ multiplex PCR; in TCRdb, only in-frame clones are kept and a portion is missing. Among about 140,000 clones listed, just over 70% were seen once. There are 14 residues in the CDR3. V was pared by 3 bases and J by 4 bases, with 4 bases of the junction left unmatched. Germline CDR1 and CDR2: SEHNR and FQNEAQ (reference sequence). Sequencing was done on a sample of PBMCs. The chain combines TRBV7-9 with TRBJ1-1, with TRBD1 identical over 8 bases. The TCR was taken from a woman aged 30 to 39 in good health and CMV-seronegative. The CDR3 coding sequence is TGTGCCAGCAGCTTCAGGGGGCCGGGCACTGAAGCTTTCTTT. It codes for CASSFRGPGTEAFF.